These T cell receptor beta chains were read from a single sample in a study of CD8 T cells in Susac syndrome. TCRdb re-derived calls from the immunoSEQ multiplex PCR reads in MiXCR, one entry per CDR3 protein. The sample records 130,000 or so distinct CDR3 sequences, under 95% being singletons. Material: CD8+ T cells from PBMCs. The receptor source for this set is a human donor with multiple sclerosis. The CDR3 runs from the conserved cysteine through the conserved F or W. A D gene is named only where the DNA matches it firmly. Size is stated for part of the rows, as once, few or many counts, or as a class when the clone is expanded.

j_call clone_size d_call v_call cdr3_aa cdr3_nt
TRBJ1-5 once - TRBV7-9 CASSSTGTNQPQHF TGTGCCAGCAGTTCGACGGGAACGAATCAGCCCCAGCATTTT
TRBJ2-2 - - TRBV29-1 CSVSSRNTGELFF TGCAGCGTTTCATCCAGAAACACCGGGGAGCTGTTTTTT
TRBJ1-3 - - TRBV27 CASLSQGGDTIYF TGTGCCAGCTTATCTCAAGGAGGAGACACCATATATTTT
TRBJ2-5 - - TRBV12-3/TRBV12-4 CASRLEGTQYF TGTGCCAGCAGGCTAGAGGGGACCCAGTACTTC
TRBJ2-5 - - TRBV6-5 CASSQDSGETQYF TGTGCCAGCAGCCAGGATTCAGGAGAGACCCAGTACTTC
TRBJ2-7 - TRBD1 TRBV6-1 CASSEGTGLYEQYF TGTGCCAGCAGTGAAGGGACAGGACTCTACGAGCAGTACTTC
TRBJ1-1 - - TRBV12-3/TRBV12-4 CASSFSFTEAFF TGTGCCAGCAGTTTCAGTTTCACTGAAGCTTTCTTT
TRBJ1-5 - - TRBV3-1 CASSLGGDDQPQHF TGTGCCAGCAGCTTGGGCGGGGACGATCAGCCCCAGCATTTT
TRBJ2-5 - TRBD2 TRBV5-6 CASSLAGVVQETQYF TGTGCCAGCAGCTTAGCGGGAGTCGTACAAGAGACCCAGTACTTC
TRBJ1-2 - - TRBV4-1 CASSQDDITYGYTF TGCGCCAGCAGCCAAGACGACATAACCTATGGCTACACCTTC
TRBJ1-1 - TRBD1 TRBV4-1 CASSLRQGGNTEAFF TGCGCCAGCAGCCTTAGACAGGGCGGGAACACTGAAGCTTTCTTT
TRBJ2-7 - - TRBV28 CASSLDSREFPYEQYF TGTGCCAGCAGTTTAGACAGTCGAGAATTTCCCTACGAGCAGTACTTC
TRBJ2-3 - TRBD2 TRBV12-3/TRBV12-4 CASSSLPGLAVTDTQYF TGTGCCAGCAGTTCCCTCCCGGGACTAGCGGTCACAGATACGCAGTATTTT
TRBJ2-1 - TRBD2 TRBV5-6 CASSRGTSWTSGYLGGDEQFF TGTGCCAGCAGCAGGGGGACATCCTGGACTAGCGGGTACCTGGGTGGCGATGAGCAGTTCTTC
TRBJ1-4 - TRBD1 TRBV13 CASSSERQGATNEKLFF TGTGCCAGCAGCTCGGAACGACAGGGAGCAACTAATGAAAAACTGTTTTTT
TRBJ2-7 - - TRBV20-1 CSARRHEQYF TGCAGTGCTAGAAGGCACGAGCAGTACTTC
TRBJ1-4 - - TRBV4-1 CASGLGRELFF TGCGCCAGCGGTTTGGGGCGGGAACTGTTTTTT
TRBJ1-2 - TRBD1 TRBV15 CATSRGWGRDSHGYTF TGTGCCACCAGCAGAGGGTGGGGCAGGGACAGTCATGGCTACACCTTC
TRBJ2-6 - - TRBV25-1 CASDSTGANVLTF TGTGCCAGCGACAGTACGGGGGCCAACGTCCTGACTTTC
TRBJ2-5 - - TRBV3-1 CASSQDLTRTASETQYF TGTGCCAGCAGCCAAGATTTGACGAGAACAGCATCTGAGACCCAGTACTTC
TRBJ2-2 - - TRBV29-1 CSVESTGTNTGELFF TGCAGCGTTGAATCGACGGGGACGAACACCGGGGAGCTGTTTTTT
TRBJ1-3 - - TRBV9 CASSVGGHSGNTIYF TGTGCCAGCAGCGTCGGGGGACACTCTGGAAACACCATATATTTT
TRBJ2-7 - TRBD2 TRBV7-9 CASSPTVAGVTYEQYF TGTGCCAGCAGCCCGACGGTAGCGGGCGTTACCTACGAGCAGTACTTC
TRBJ2-7 - - TRBV4-2 CASSQAGTSFVEQYF TGTGCCAGCAGCCAAGCCGGGACTTCATTTGTCGAGCAGTACTTC
TRBJ1-5 - - TRBV4-1 CASSHPAGGGGDQPQHF TGCGCCAGCAGCCACCCCGCGGGGGGAGGTGGTGATCAGCCCCAGCATTTT
TRBJ1-2 - - TRBV9 CASSGAGSNYGYTF TGTGCCAGCAGCGGAGCCGGATCTAACTATGGCTACACCTTC
TRBJ2-7 - TRBD1 TRBV27 CASSILAPTGAYRYPYEQYF TGTGCCAGCAGCATCCTCGCCCCGACAGGGGCCTATAGGTATCCCTACGAGCAGTACTTC
TRBJ2-3 - - TRBV19 CASSMVQESYTDTQYF TGTGCCAGTAGTATGGTACAGGAAAGTTACACAGATACGCAGTATTTT
TRBJ2-1 - TRBD2 TRBV6-4 CASSLLAGDYNEQFF TGTGCCAGCAGCCTATTAGCGGGAGACTACAATGAGCAGTTCTTC
TRBJ2-7 once TRBD1 TRBV18 CASLGQGSYEQYF TGTGCCAGCTTGGGACAGGGGAGCTACGAGCAGTACTTC
TRBJ1-2 - TRBD1 TRBV2 CASTPGTGGRYGYTF TGTGCCAGCACCCCAGGGACAGGGGGAAGGTATGGCTACACCTTC
TRBJ2-7 - - TRBV27 CASSFYGEQYF TGTGCCAGCAGTTTTTACGGCGAGCAGTACTTC
TRBJ2-3 - TRBD2 TRBV4-1 CASSQDLLAGGDTQYF TGCGCCAGCAGCCAAGATCTACTAGCGGGAGGAGATACGCAGTATTTT
TRBJ2-5 - TRBD2 TRBV20-1 CSARALGLANQETQYF TGCAGTGCTAGGGCTCTGGGACTAGCGAACCAAGAGACCCAGTACTTC
TRBJ2-5 - - TRBV6-2/TRBV6-3 CASSYRDVQETQYF TGTGCCAGCAGTTACCGGGACGTTCAAGAGACCCAGTACTTC
TRBJ2-5 - - TRBV6-1 CASSDNQPSSRRQETQYF TGTGCCAGCAGTGACAATCAACCGTCTAGTCGCAGACAAGAGACCCAGTACTTC
TRBJ2-7 - - TRBV29-1 CAATRSYEQYF TGCGCCGCCACCCGCTCCTACGAGCAGTACTTC
TRBJ1-3 - TRBD1 TRBV28 CASNAWDSRNTIYF TGTGCCAGCAATGCTTGGGACAGTCGGAACACCATATATTTT
TRBJ1-2 - - TRBV29-1 CSVVGHSFNYGYTF TGCAGCGTTGTTGGGCACAGCTTTAACTATGGCTACACCTTC
TRBJ1-1 few - TRBV7-2 CASSSTGNTEAFF TGTGCCAGCAGCTCTACAGGGAACACTGAAGCTTTCTTT
TRBJ2-1 - TRBD1 TRBV7-9 CASSTRDSNANEQFF TGTGCCAGCAGCACCCGGGACAGTAACGCCAATGAGCAGTTCTTC
TRBJ1-1 - - TRBV29-1 CSGTAMNTEAFF TGCAGCGGGACGGCGATGAACACTGAAGCTTTCTTT
TRBJ2-3 - - TRBV6-5 CASSYSWEDTQYF TGTGCCAGCAGTTACTCTTGGGAAGATACGCAGTATTTT
TRBJ2-7 - - TRBV7-2 CASRQPEIYEQYF TGTGCCAGCAGACAACCCGAGATTTACGAGCAGTACTTC
TRBJ2-7 - - TRBV20-1 CSASVRDLSSYEQYF TGCAGTGCTAGCGTCCGGGACTTGAGCTCCTACGAGCAGTACTTC
TRBJ2-5 - - TRBV7-9 CASSLDGFGETQYF TGTGCCAGCAGCTTAGATGGGTTCGGAGAGACCCAGTACTTC
TRBJ2-2 few - TRBV24-1 CATSRGIGELFF TGTGCCACCAGTAGGGGGATTGGGGAGCTGTTTTTT
TRBJ1-1 - - TRBV28 CASSFTMYDEAFF TGTGCCAGCAGTTTCACTATGTACGATGAAGCTTTCTTT